Shown below are 16 T cell receptor beta chains from a single sample sequenced in a study of identical twins (dated by TCRdb to the mid-2010s). Libraries were built with 5' RACE. TCRdb lists the instrument as Illumina HiSeq 2000. The raw public reads went through TCRdb reprocessing: fastp at Q25, MiXCR clone calling, in-frame beta chains kept. Every entry covers one CDR3 protein and lists the most common genes and DNA from its rows. The sample records 400,000 to 550,000 distinct CDR3 sequences, approximately 22% of which are singletons. The ten top clones hold roughly 0.9% of the sample. This sample also belongs to another study, concerning T cells expressing NK-cell markers.

The sample comprised CD4+ T cells sorted from blood. Receptors originate from a young woman in good health.

The V and J genes are TRBV11-2 and TRBJ2-7; D is undetermined. V dropped 0 bases and J dropped 2 bases, with 5 bases sitting between them. Germline values: CDR1 SGHAT, CDR2 FQNNGV. The CDR3 covers 13 residues. This CDR3 is CASSLDPPYEQYF. The DNA for the CDR3 is TGTGCCAGCAGCTTAGATCCCCCCTACGAGCAGTACTTC.

This clonotype was counted a few times. The DNA of the CDR3 is TGCAGTGCTAGTGTCCCGTGGGGGAACACTGAAGCTTTCTTT. Protein sequence: CSASVPWGNTEAFF. The rearrangement uses TRBV20-1 and TRBJ1-1; no firm D call. This CDR3 comprises 14 residues. Germline V lookup: CDR1 DFQATT, CDR2 SNEGSKA (reference sequence). V dropped 3 bases and J dropped 1 base, with 12 bases sitting between them.

The gene calls are TRBV5-1 and TRBJ1-1; D remains unclear. V shed 5 bases and J shed 4 bases, with 15 bases lying between them. From germline, CDR1 is SGHRS and CDR2 YFSETQ. The CDR3 is made up of 14 amino acids. This chain's CDR3 is CASSRANGATEAFF. CDR3 DNA: TGCGCCAGCAGTAGGGCGAACGGAGCCACTGAAGCTTTCTTT.

This clonotype has just a few counts. The chain employs TRBV12-3 or TRBV12-4 and TRBJ2-1; D is undetermined. The CDR3 loop spans 12 amino acids. V gave up 6 bases and J gave up 9 bases, with 12 bases separating them. The CDR3 region is CASSQPLGEQFF. The CDR3 DNA follows: TGTGCCAGCAGCCAACCTTTAGGTGAGCAGTTCTTC.

A few counts support this clonotype. The rearrangement uses TRBV10-3 and TRBJ2-2; 12 nucleotides agree with TRBD2. Germline V gives CDR1 ENHRY, CDR2 SYGVKD. V lost 6 bases and J lost 1; bases outside the gene matches: 3. The CDR3 runs to 16 residues. CDR3 sequence (DNA): TGTGCCATCAGGCGGACTAGCGGGAAGAACACCGGGGAGCTGTTTTTT. Translated, it gives CAIRRTSGKNTGELFF.

This clonotype was seen at least ten times. The V gene is TRBV3-1, the J gene TRBJ2-7, with TRBD2 identical over 8 bases. The CDR3 sequence is 15 residues long. Germline trimming cut 5 bases from V and 0 bases from J; bases unmatched to any gene: 6. Germline-derived CDR1 and CDR2 are LGHDT and YNNKEL (reference sequence). Here the CDR3 DNA reads TGTGCCAGCAGCATCGGGGGGGCCGTCTCCTACGAGCAGTACTTC. It codes for CASSIGGAVSYEQYF.

This clonotype appeared a few times. The V call is TRBV12-3 or TRBV12-4, the J call TRBJ2-5; D is ambiguous. CDR3 size: 14 residues. The V end was cut by 5 bases, the J end by 3 bases, with 13 bases between. The DNA of the CDR3 is TGTGCCAGCAGTCCCTCGGACCGAGAAGAGACCCAGTACTTC. This sequence encodes CASSPSDREETQYF.

In its sample, this clonotype was seen a few times. This sequence joins TRBV6-1 and TRBJ2-7, with D maybe TRBD2 (6 bases). Trimming stripped 0 bases from V and 0 bases from J, with 12 bases between. The germline gives CDR1 MNHNS, CDR2 SASEGT. The CDR3 length is 16 residues. The CDR3 DNA sequence: TGTGCCAGCAGTGAAGCGCTAAGCGGGTCCTCCTACGAGCAGTACTTC. Amino acids: CASSEALSGSSYEQYF.

V is TRBV5-1 and J is TRBJ2-2; 11 bases line up with TRBD1. After removal of 4 bases from V and 12 bases from J, the junction contained 11 bases not matched to a gene. The CDR3 spans 15 residues. Germline CDR1 reads SGHRS; CDR2 reads YFSETQ. The DNA for the CDR3 is TGCGCCAGCAGCAAATTCCTGGACAGGGGGCAGAAGCTGTTTTTT. Protein: CASSKFLDRGQKLFF.

The gene calls are TRBV15 and TRBJ2-3; no clear D. The CDR3 runs to 12 residues. The V gene's germline CDR1 is LNHNV and CDR2 YYDKDF (reference sequence). Trimming removed 4 bases from V and 3 bases from J, with 5 bases in between. CDR3 sequence (DNA): TGTGCCACCAGCATACGAACAGATACGCAGTATTTT. Translation gives CATSIRTDTQYF.

The chain joins TRBV14 to TRBJ2-7; possible D gene TRBD1, 6 bases. Per the germline V gene, CDR1 is SGHDN and CDR2 is FVKESK. This CDR3 has 15 amino acids. The V gene lost 1 base and the J gene lost 6 bases, with 16 bases spanning the gap. The CDR3 loop is CASSQVEWTVAEQYF. The CDR3 coding sequence is TGTGCCAGCAGCCAAGTCGAATGGACAGTCGCCGAGCAGTACTTC.

The V gene is TRBV30, the J gene TRBJ2-3, with TRBD2 as a possible D gene (5 bases). V was shortened by 0 bases and J by 8 bases, with 9 bases between the two germline ends. Germline CDR1 reads GTSNPN; CDR2 reads SVGIG (reference sequence). CDR3 length equals 12 residues. The CDR3 DNA sequence: TGTGCCTGGAGTGTGAGGAGCGGTACGCAGTATTTT. Translation gives CAWSVRSGTQYF.

This clonotype has only a few counts. The chain combines TRBV9 with TRBJ2-7; 9 positions match TRBD2. The germline V gene encodes CDR1 SGDLS and CDR2 YYNGEE. Trimming cost V 3 bases and J 3 bases; bases outside gene matches: 7. This CDR3 region has 15 residues. CDR3 bases: TGTGCCAGCAGCGGTGGGGGGACTAGCATCTACGAGCAGTACTTC. Encoded protein: CASSGGGTSIYEQYF.

V gene TRBV20-1 combines with J gene TRBJ2-7; 7 bases line up with TRBD2. After removal of 1 base from V and 6 bases from J, the junction contained 6 bases not matched to a gene. The germline V gene has CDR1 DFQATT and CDR2 SNEGSKA (reference sequence). This CDR3 is built from 13 residues. The CDR3 nucleotides are TGCAGTGCTAGAGTGAGGACTAGTGGCGAGCAGTACTTC. It translates to CSARVRTSGEQYF.

The chain is built from TRBV9 and TRBJ1-2; TRBD1 matches at 7 bases. This CDR3 comprises 14 residues. Germline V CDR1 and CDR2: SGDLS, YYNGEE. Unmatched junction bases numbered 4, after V lost 3 bases and J lost 2 bases. CDR3 DNA: TGTGCCAGCAGCGCTGGGGGACAGAACTATGGCTACACCTTC. Amino acids: CASSAGGQNYGYTF.

This clonotype turned up a few times. This chain connects TRBV5-1 to TRBJ2-1, with a tentative D call TRBD2 (6 bases). Deletions cut 4 bases from V and 0 bases from J, with 8 bases between. Looked up from germline, CDR1 is SGHRS and CDR2 is YFSETQ. The CDR3 has 14 amino acids. CDR3 protein: CASSRDFSYNEQFF. The CDR3 DNA sequence: TGCGCCAGCAGCAGGGACTTCTCCTACAATGAGCAGTTCTTC.